Listed below are T cell receptor beta chains from one sample, sequenced in a study of CXCR3-negative and CXCR3-positive naive CD8 T cells. After re-calling the 5' RACE reads, TCRdb lists one entry per CDR3 protein, DNA absent. The sample totals roughly 70,000 distinct CDR3 sequences; its top ten clones hold about 1.5%. Input material: naive CXCR3- CD8+ T cells from blood. These receptors were taken from a human donor in good health. Some clones in this sample may be carry-over from other donors' samples. The CDR3 runs from the conserved cysteine through the conserved F or W.

V,J,length,CDR3
TRBV5-1,TRBJ1-1,13,CASSYDRNTEAFF
TRBV29-1,TRBJ2-5,14,CSVEDLEGGETQYF
TRBV4-3,TRBJ2-1,16,CASSQESTSPYNEQFF
TRBV3-2,TRBJ2-1,15,CASSQFAGAYNEQFF
TRBV11-2,TRBJ2-5,15,CASHQAGWTQETQYF
TRBV6-6,TRBJ1-5,14,CASRKTGAHPLEHF
TRBV29-1,TRBJ1-1,13,CSALGVSDTEAFF
TRBV12-3/TRBV12-4,TRBJ2-5,14,CASSPGLLEETQYF
TRBV4-1,TRBJ2-7,15,CASSQAGTGTYEQYF
TRBV20-1,TRBJ2-1,15,CSARVRGSSYNEQFF
TRBV5-6,TRBJ1-1,13,CASSPTWNTEAFF